This T cell receptor beta chain was obtained from a study of CD8+CD57+ T cells in acquired aplastic anemia. The wider study: On average, sorted CD4+ and CD8+ cells gave approximately 3.1 ug of DNA. In CD4+ cells, healthy donors produced an average of approximately 11 million reads. Study-wide results and caveats: Patients and controls had in common 25 to 35 CD8+ CDR3 sequences. For CD8+ Simpson's diversity, patients and controls showed no significant difference.

The CDR3 totals 15 residues. The ends lost 0 bases at V and 2 bases at J; junction bases unmatched: 3. Germline CDR1 is SGHVS and CDR2 is FQNEAQ. Concerning this clonotype itself: Its antigen is currently unknown.

Both TCR beta VDJ combination and CDR3 sequence profiling were carried out. Genomic DNA was the template for this profiling. TCRdb processed the reads anew with MiXCR; each CDR3 protein has one entry. The sample has a few hundred thousand distinct CDR3 sequences; over 60% are singletons. This receptor was taken from a human donor in good health. This chain joins TRBV7-8 and TRBJ1-2; 7 bases are a match to TRBD1. Sequenced input: sorted CD4+, CD8+, or CD8+CD57+ T cells (not recorded which) from PBMCs. The CDR3: CASSLAPGQNYGYTF. Written as DNA, the CDR3 is TGTGCCAGCAGCTTAGCGCCGGGACAGAACTATGGCTACACCTTC.